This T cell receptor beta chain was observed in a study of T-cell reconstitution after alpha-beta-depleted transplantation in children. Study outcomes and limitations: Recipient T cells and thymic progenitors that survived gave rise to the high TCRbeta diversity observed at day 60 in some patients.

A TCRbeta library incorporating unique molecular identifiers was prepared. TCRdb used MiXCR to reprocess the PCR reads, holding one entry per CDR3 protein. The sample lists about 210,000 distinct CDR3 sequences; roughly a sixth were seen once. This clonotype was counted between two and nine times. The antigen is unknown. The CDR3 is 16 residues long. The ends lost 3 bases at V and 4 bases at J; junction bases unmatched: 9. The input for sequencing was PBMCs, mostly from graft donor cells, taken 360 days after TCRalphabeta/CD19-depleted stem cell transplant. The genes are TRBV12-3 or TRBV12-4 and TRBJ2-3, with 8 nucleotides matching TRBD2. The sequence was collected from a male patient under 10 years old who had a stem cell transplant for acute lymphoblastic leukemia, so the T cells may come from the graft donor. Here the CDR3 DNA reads TGTGCCAGCAGTTTGGGAAGCGGGGGAGGGGCAGATACGCAGTATTTT. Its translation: CASSLGSGGGADTQYF.